These T cell receptor beta chains were read from a single sample in a study of human T cells and chemical hapten exposure. From the RACE reads, TCRdb called clonotypes with MiXCR, one entry per CDR3 protein. The data show some 53,000 distinct CDR3 sequences, approximately 10% seen once. Sequenced here: whole blood, sampled in connection with sensitization to the hapten diphenylcyclopropenone (DPC). These receptors all come from a woman in her thirties or forties with alopecia areata. Some clones in this sample may be carry-over from other donors' samples. CDR3s include the opening cysteine and the closing phenylalanine or tryptophan. Clone size is stated in some rows and not others, as once, few, many or a class when expanded.

V	J	size	CDR3
TRBV27	TRBJ2-2	.	CASSIWGRVNTGELFF
TRBV30	TRBJ1-2	many	CAGTTWGGYTF
TRBV28	TRBJ2-2	many	CASSLVRTTGELFF
TRBV28	TRBJ1-2	.	CASSLSAAYGYTF
TRBV7-9	TRBJ1-1	many	CASSREDRPRDTEAFF
TRBV18	TRBJ2-1	.	CASSPLADNEQFF
TRBV28	TRBJ2-3	.	CASSWEGGRDTQYF
TRBV15	TRBJ2-3	once	CATSREGDIDTQYF
TRBV13	TRBJ2-1	many	CASSTRRLAPYNEQFF
TRBV5-1	TRBJ2-7	.	CASSLTSGSSYEQYF
TRBV5-6	TRBJ1-2	.	CASTRQGPGYTF
TRBV5-1	TRBJ2-3	many	CASSLGAGSVTDTQYF
TRBV27	TRBJ2-7	many	CASSPNSGTGKWYEQYF
TRBV7-9	TRBJ2-3	.	CASSLSGRGARTDTQYF
TRBV6-2/TRBV6-3	TRBJ2-6	few	CASSSDRKLGRANVLTF
TRBV29-1	TRBJ2-1	.	CSVLKSGTSAGNEQFF
TRBV11-2	TRBJ2-7	many	CASSLGPRGYEQYF
TRBV28	TRBJ2-3	many	CATQRGNSDTQYF
TRBV3-1	TRBJ1-1	many	CASSTSGKNTEAFF
TRBV27	TRBJ2-2	many	CASSLIPLGRSNTGELFF
TRBV3-1	TRBJ1-5	many	CASSQVPQQGSNQPQHF
TRBV18	TRBJ1-4	many	CASSTGSLKNCFF
TRBV6-2/TRBV6-3	TRBJ2-6	.	CASSYAASGANVLTF
TRBV3-1	TRBJ1-2	many	CASSQDQGRGYTF
TRBV12-3/TRBV12-4	TRBJ1-4	many	CASSSRWTNEKLFF
TRBV11-2	TRBJ2-5	.	CASSRDLLGPETQYF
TRBV7-8	TRBJ2-2	many	CASSSPSTGELFF
TRBV19	TRBJ2-1	many	CASSIDIPGGAYNEQFF
TRBV28	TRBJ2-7	few	CASSYPTPPGEQYF